Presented here are 17 T cell receptor beta chains from one specimen sequenced in a study of T cell changes during pregnancy in multiple sclerosis. The repertoire was sequenced with immunoSEQ multiplex PCR; TCRdb's copy has only in-frame clones and lacks some. There are fewer than 75,000 clones in the sample; over 75% occur only once, and roughly 5% lies in the top ten. The sample consisted of CD8+ T cells from peripheral blood mononuclear cells, taken before pregnancy. The receptors originated from a female donor with multiple sclerosis, enrolled in a pregnancy study.

The chain recombines TRBV13 with TRBJ1-3; 10 nucleotides agree with TRBD1. The germline V gene encodes CDR1 PRHDT and CDR2 FYEKMQ (reference sequence). The V and J ends lost 3 bases and 3 bases, in that order; junction bases with no gene match: 8. This CDR3 is built from 17 residues. This CDR3 reads CASSLGQGPTLGNTIYF. In nucleotides, the CDR3 is TGTGCCAGCAGCTTGGGACAGGGGCCTACACTTGGAAACACCATATATTTT.

The rearrangement joins TRBV7-9 to TRBJ1-1; D not resolved. There are 16 residues in the CDR3. Trimming shortened V by 2 bases and J by 3 bases, and 16 bases separated the two germline ends. Germline V gene lookup returns CDR1 SEHNR and CDR2 FQNEAQ (reference sequence). This chain's CDR3 is CASSLRSPRRDTEAFF. For the CDR3, the DNA is TGTGCCAGCAGCTTAAGATCCCCGCGGAGGGACACTGAAGCTTTCTTT.

CDR3 DNA: TGTGCCAGCAGTTACTCACCGGGACTAGCCCCCAATGAGCAGTTCTTC. Its protein product is CASSYSPGLAPNEQFF. The chain is built from TRBV6-5 and TRBJ2-1; TRBD2 agrees at 9 bases. CDR3 length equals 16 residues. J lost 6 bases, V lost 0 bases, and 6 bases had no gene match. CDR1 and CDR2 from the germline V gene are MNHEY and SVGAGI.

The chain uses TRBV5-4 and TRBJ1-2, with no clear D. The CDR3 runs to 15 residues. Germline V gives CDR1 SGHNT, CDR2 YYREEE (reference sequence). Trimming pared 3 bases from V and 0 bases from J, leaving 12 bases between. CDR3 bases: TGTGCCAGCAGCTCGGAGGGTATGCCTAACTATGGCTACACCTTC. The encoded protein is CASSSEGMPNYGYTF.

The gene calls are TRBV30 and TRBJ2-7; 7 bases are shared with TRBD2. Losses at the gene ends were 4 bases for V and 4 bases for J; bases not matched to a gene: 7. The germline V gene has CDR1 GTSNPN and CDR2 SVGIG (reference sequence). This CDR3 has 13 amino acids. CDR3 DNA sequence: TGTGCCTGGATAAAGGGAGCGGGGTACGAGCAGTACTTC. The encoded protein is CAWIKGAGYEQYF.

V gene TRBV4-2 combines with J gene TRBJ2-7; TRBD1 matches 9 bases. Germline values: CDR1 LGHNA, CDR2 YNFKEQ. There are 15 residues in the CDR3. With V trimmed by 0 bases and J by 7 bases, 7 bases remained unmatched. The CDR3 DNA reads as TGTGCCAGCAGCCAAGATGAGACAGGGGGTTGGGAGCAGTACTTC. It yields the protein CASSQDETGGWEQYF.

The table lists this clone with a count of one. The V gene is TRBV5-3, the J gene TRBJ1-1; the D is unclear. TRBV5-3 is designated an ORF whose function remains uncertain. The CDR3 is 15 residues long. V lost 0 bases and J 0 bases, leaving 9 bases between the germline ends. CDR3 sequence reads: CARSLEEGLNTEAFF. CDR3 bases: TGTGCCAGAAGCTTGGAGGAGGGTTTGAACACTGAAGCTTTCTTT.

The rearrangement links TRBV6-1 to TRBJ2-1; no firm D call. The CDR3 spans 11 residues. V dropped 1 base and J dropped 10 bases, with 5 bases sitting between them. In germline, CDR1 is MNHNS, CDR2 SASEGT. The CDR3 sequence is CASSEVSEQFF. CDR3 DNA: TGTGCCAGCAGTGAAGTTAGCGAGCAGTTCTTC.

The V call is TRBV29-1, the J call TRBJ2-5, with TRBD1 identical over 7 bases. This CDR3 region has 15 residues. J gave up 2 bases and V 4 bases, and 10 bases lay outside the gene matches. CDR1 SQVTM and CDR2 ANQGSEA come from the germline V gene. CDR3 sequence (DNA): TGCAGCGTTGGGGATGGGACAGAATTTCAAGAGACCCAGTACTTC. The encoded protein is CSVGDGTEFQETQYF.

The chain has TRBV16 and TRBJ1-5; weak D call: TRBD1 (6 bases). This CDR3 is 16 amino acids long. Trimming took 11 bases from V and 5 from J, leaving 25 bases between them. Germline-derived CDR1 and CDR2 are KGHSY and FQNENV. CDR3 protein: CASTRGAKGADQPQHF. As DNA, the CDR3 is TGTGCCTCGACCAGGGGCGCAAAAGGGGCCGATCAGCCCCAGCATTTT.

J is TRBJ2-5 and V is TRBV6-6; no clear D gene. Germline V gene data show CDR1 as MNHNY and CDR2 as SVGAGI (reference sequence). Deletions cut 6 bases from V and 1 base from J, with 9 bases between. The CDR3 has 13 residues. CDR3 DNA sequence: TGTGCCAGCAGAAAACAGCCCCAAGAGACCCAGTACTTC. It encodes CASRKQPQETQYF.

V is TRBV7-3 and J is TRBJ2-1; 7 nucleotides align to TRBD2. From germline, CDR1 is SGHTA and CDR2 FQGTGA. The CDR3 spans 12 residues. The trim removed 6 bases at V and 10 bases at J, leaving 6 bases unmatched. CDR3 nucleotides: TGTGCCAGCAGGTCGGGTAGCGGGGAGCAGTTCTTC. This translates into CASRSGSGEQFF.

The V call is TRBV27, the J call TRBJ2-7; D perhaps matches TRBD1 (6 bases). The germline CDR1 and CDR2 sequences are MNHEY and SMNVEV (reference sequence). The CDR3 totals 14 residues. V lost 3 bases and J lost 4, with 13 bases in between. CDR3 in amino acids: CASSLARGTYEQYF. In DNA, the CDR3 is TGTGCCAGCAGTTTGGCCAGGGGAACGTACGAGCAGTACTTC.

The gene calls are TRBV5-6 and TRBJ2-5; 9 bases fit TRBD2. CDR1 SGHDT and CDR2 YYEEEE come from the germline V gene. V lost 4 bases to trimming and J lost 1 base; unmatched junction nucleotides: 2. The CDR3 runs to 14 residues. DNA for the CDR3: TGTGCCAGCAGCCGCGGGAGGGGCCAAGAGACCCAGTACTTC. Translation gives CASSRGRGQETQYF.

The chain has TRBV27 and TRBJ2-5, with TRBD2 matching 11 bases. This CDR3 is 12 amino acids long. V dropped 5 bases and J dropped 12; count of bases not matched to a gene: 5. From germline, CDR1 is MNHEY and CDR2 SMNVEV (reference sequence). The CDR3 reads CASSLAGGTEYF. Written as DNA, the CDR3 is TGTGCCAGCAGTCTAGCGGGGGGCACTGAGTACTTC.

The V call is TRBV6-5, the J call TRBJ2-2; 9 bases agree with TRBD2. Per germline, CDR1 MNHEY and CDR2 SVGAGI. Trimming at V came to 7 bases and at J to 3 bases, leaving 6 bases not matched to a gene. This CDR3 has 15 residues. CDR3 sequence: CASKGGGEDTGELFF. The CDR3 DNA reads as TGTGCCAGCAAGGGCGGGGGGGAGGACACCGGGGAGCTGTTTTTT.

Note on this clone: The junction departs from the called germline gene at one end, perhaps through a read error. The genes are TRBV29-1 and TRBJ1-2; a weak D match, TRBD1 (5 bases). Germline values: CDR1 SQVTM, CDR2 ANQGSEA. The CDR3 is 11 residues long. The CDR3 coding sequence is TGCAGCGTTCAAGACAGCTATGGCTACACCTTC. It encodes CSVQDSYGYTF.